The source of this T cell receptor (beta chain) is a study of OX40 agonist ivuxolimab in advanced cancers. Study-level information: Cancers in dose escalation were hepatocellular, melanoma, renal cell and head and neck.

The CDR3 consists of 13 residues. The V gene's germline CDR1 is LGHNA and CDR2 YSLEER. The V end lost 0 bases, the J end lost 2 bases, and 3 bases lay between the germline ends. Using immunoSEQ multiplex PCR, the repertoire was profiled, and TCRdb retains in-frame clones only, with some absent. The table shows around 95,000 clones, with around 92% occurring only once. Sequencing used CD4+ or CD8+ T cells sorted from blood, obtained in a trial of the OX40 agonist ivuxolimab. V is TRBV4-3 and J is TRBJ2-3; no firm D call. The receptor comes from an adult with an advanced solid tumor such as melanoma, head and neck, liver or kidney cancer. CDR3 sequence (DNA): TGCGCCAGCAGCCAAGAAATCACAGATACGCAGTATTTT. This translates into CASSQEITDTQYF.